A selection of T cell receptor beta chains follows, all from one sample in a study of T cell responses to AZD1222 COVID-19 vaccine. Only in-frame clones appear in the TCRdb table, and some are missing; sequencing was by immunoSEQ multiplex PCR. In the table there are about 110,000 clones, around 81% of which are singletons. This specimen consisted of peripheral blood, obtained on day 0 of AZD1222 vaccination. These receptors came from an adult in good health. CDR3s leave out the opening cysteine and the closing phenylalanine or tryptophan.

V gene: TRBV15; J gene: TRBJ2-3; CDR3 protein: ATSTRAGSEADTQY
V gene: TRBV10-1; J gene: TRBJ2-4; CDR3 protein: ASSESTTNIQY
V gene: TRBV28; J gene: TRBJ2-1; CDR3 protein: ASKGANYNEQF
V gene: TRBV7-2; J gene: TRBJ1-1; CDR3 protein: ASSGQGRTEAF
V gene: TRBV24-1; J gene: TRBJ2-5; CDR3 protein: ATSDQRETQY
V gene: TRBV30; J gene: TRBJ1-4; CDR3 protein: AWRKPGQPNEKLF
V gene: TRBV6-2/TRBV6-3; J gene: TRBJ1-2; CDR3 protein: ASSGTSRNYGYT
V gene: TRBV7-2; J gene: TRBJ1-3; CDR3 protein: ASSAWAGSGNTIY
V gene: TRBV2; J gene: TRBJ1-6; CDR3 protein: ASRGRARDNSPLH
V gene: TRBV7-2; J gene: TRBJ2-3; CDR3 protein: ASSRVTSDTQY
V gene: TRBV5-4; J gene: TRBJ2-7; CDR3 protein: ASSRTGSHEQY
V gene: TRBV11-3; J gene: TRBJ1-1; CDR3 protein: ASSLDGTGGPAF
V gene: TRBV2; J gene: TRBJ1-1; CDR3 protein: ASSEEGNTEAF
V gene: TRBV5-4; J gene: TRBJ2-5; CDR3 protein: ASSPGLGGETQY
V gene: TRBV7-2; J gene: TRBJ1-1; CDR3 protein: ASSPGLARTEAF
V gene: TRBV14; J gene: TRBJ2-3; CDR3 protein: ASSPGGRGTQY
V gene: TRBV19; J gene: TRBJ1-4; CDR3 protein: ASSTRTEKLF
V gene: TRBV5-6; J gene: TRBJ2-3; CDR3 protein: ASSLRRDYTDTQY
V gene: TRBV2; J gene: TRBJ2-3; CDR3 protein: ARGTDTDTQY
V gene: TRBV7-9; J gene: TRBJ1-1; CDR3 protein: ASSRPGVGTEAF
V gene: TRBV4-3; J gene: TRBJ2-7; CDR3 protein: ASSQTGSSYEQY
V gene: TRBV19; J gene: TRBJ1-2; CDR3 protein: ASRGQGAIYYT
V gene: TRBV5-1; J gene: TRBJ1-4; CDR3 protein: ASSLDTRGGGNEKLF
V gene: TRBV5-1; J gene: TRBJ2-2; CDR3 protein: ASSSHGGQNTGELF
V gene: TRBV7-2; J gene: TRBJ1-1; CDR3 protein: ASSSRQGAAF
V gene: TRBV2; J gene: TRBJ2-2; CDR3 protein: ASSGVGRSNTGELF
V gene: TRBV10-3; J gene: TRBJ2-1; CDR3 protein: AISEGAGGPDEQF
V gene: TRBV9; J gene: TRBJ2-3; CDR3 protein: ASSAPSGGDTDTQY
V gene: TRBV24-1; J gene: TRBJ2-1; CDR3 protein: ATSDPDRARSAYNEQF
V gene: TRBV28; J gene: TRBJ2-7; CDR3 protein: ASSTGIYEQY
V gene: TRBV19; J gene: TRBJ1-6; CDR3 protein: ASSLGLNSPLH
V gene: TRBV5-1; J gene: TRBJ2-5; CDR3 protein: ASSPKRGQETQY
V gene: TRBV5-5; J gene: TRBJ2-5; CDR3 protein: ASRPSGIKETQY
V gene: TRBV6-2/TRBV6-3; J gene: TRBJ2-5; CDR3 protein: ASSYPHPLLARGGETQY
V gene: TRBV5-4; J gene: TRBJ1-2; CDR3 protein: ASSLGNRGSGYT
V gene: TRBV9; J gene: TRBJ2-2; CDR3 protein: ASSSPGLAGTGELF
V gene: TRBV3-1/TRBV3-2; J gene: TRBJ2-1; CDR3 protein: ASSQETSINEQF
V gene: TRBV30; J gene: TRBJ1-4; CDR3 protein: AWSVGGNTNEKLF
V gene: TRBV3-1/TRBV3-2; J gene: TRBJ2-6; CDR3 protein: ASSQTGRGANVLT
V gene: TRBV9; J gene: TRBJ2-1; CDR3 protein: ASSRERNWGNNEQF